The source of this T cell receptor (beta chain) is a study of blood T cell repertoires in COVID-19. Germline CDR1 reads KGHSY; CDR2 reads FQNENV. CDR3 length: 16 residues. V shed 2 bases and J shed 0 bases, with 11 bases lying between them. Sequencing used immunoSEQ multiplex PCR; TCRdb keeps in-frame clones, though not all of them. The sample holds a few hundred thousand clones; around 87% are singletons and the top ten take 0.95% to 1.3%. The sample consisted of PBMCs or T cells enriched from blood (not recorded which). The V gene is TRBV16, the J gene TRBJ2-1; tentatively, D is TRBD2 (5 bases). This TCR was sampled from a man in his thirties or forties who had recovered from COVID-19. The CDR3 nucleotides are TGTGCCAGCAGCCAACCGGACTTGAGCTCCTACAATGAGCAGTTCTTC. This translates into CASSQPDLSSYNEQFF.